This is a list of T cell receptor beta chains from one sample in a study of Graves' ophthalmopathy and Graves' hyperthyroidism. TCRdb re-called the multiplex PCR reads through MiXCR, storing one row per CDR3 protein. The data show fewer than 650,000 distinct CDR3 sequences, with 20% to 25% seen just once and roughly 7.4% held by the top ten. Sequenced: peripheral blood. These receptors originate from a woman aged 18 to 35 with stable Graves' hyperthyroidism. Some clones in this sample may be carry-over from other donors' samples. Each CDR3 is given with its conserved first and last residue. The order of the fields is V gene, CDR3 length, CDR3 protein.

V gene: TRBV2; CDR3 length: 15; CDR3 protein: CASSEVWDRGHEQYF
V gene: TRBV5-1; CDR3 length: 16; CDR3 protein: CASSPSGFIAKNIKYF
V gene: TRBV6-5; CDR3 length: 12; CDR3 protein: CASSYSEGAQHF
V gene: TRBV19; CDR3 length: 13; CDR3 protein: CASSINKNTEAFF
V gene: TRBV10-3; CDR3 length: 12; CDR3 protein: CATKMGSETQYF
V gene: TRBV6-5; CDR3 length: 15; CDR3 protein: CASSYDSGATGELFF
V gene: TRBV5-1; CDR3 length: 16; CDR3 protein: CASSLRLAGGLETQYF
V gene: TRBV20-1; CDR3 length: 13; CDR3 protein: CSASGPLNYGYTF
V gene: TRBV18; CDR3 length: 14; CDR3 protein: CASSRDRATNIQYF
V gene: TRBV11-2; CDR3 length: 17; CDR3 protein: CASRNTDRGLNGDEQYF
V gene: TRBV29-1; CDR3 length: 18; CDR3 protein: CSVEAGIGAKAGINEQYF
V gene: TRBV2; CDR3 length: 15; CDR3 protein: CASSGILAGGETQYF
V gene: TRBV7-2; CDR3 length: 14; CDR3 protein: CASSLARGRGELFF
V gene: TRBV28; CDR3 length: 16; CDR3 protein: CASSSPGQGVNSPLHF
V gene: TRBV5-5; CDR3 length: 15; CDR3 protein: CASSLEAESNQPQHF
V gene: TRBV6-1; CDR3 length: 15; CDR3 protein: CASSRAIGVVAEAFF
V gene: TRBV7-3; CDR3 length: 15; CDR3 protein: CASSFGTAYNNEQFF
V gene: TRBV6-5; CDR3 length: 13; CDR3 protein: CASSLRLEGGYTF
V gene: TRBV24-1; CDR3 length: 18; CDR3 protein: CATSDPVLAGGPTGELVF
V gene: TRBV12-3/TRBV12-4; CDR3 length: 14; CDR3 protein: CASSFIAGGLGYTF
V gene: TRBV5-5; CDR3 length: 16; CDR3 protein: CASRQTTSGYSYEQYF
V gene: TRBV11-2; CDR3 length: 15; CDR3 protein: CASSSSRGLGNTIYF
V gene: TRBV7-2; CDR3 length: 16; CDR3 protein: CASSLRTGVGGETQYF
V gene: TRBV20-1; CDR3 length: 14; CDR3 protein: CSAGVSGDTGELFF
V gene: TRBV12-3/TRBV12-4; CDR3 length: 12; CDR3 protein: CASSQQGPKAFF
V gene: TRBV6-5; CDR3 length: 16; CDR3 protein: CASSYSRGAVSYEQYF
V gene: TRBV6-2/TRBV6-3; CDR3 length: 14; CDR3 protein: CASSTPLRGHGYTF
V gene: TRBV6-1; CDR3 length: 12; CDR3 protein: CAATGTVYEQYF
V gene: TRBV6-1; CDR3 length: 12; CDR3 protein: CASVDRAYEQYF
V gene: TRBV6-1; CDR3 length: 14; CDR3 protein: CASSAGTDFYGYTF
V gene: TRBV12-3/TRBV12-4; CDR3 length: 13; CDR3 protein: CASQRTVNYGYTF
V gene: TRBV6-1; CDR3 length: 14; CDR3 protein: CASSEFRVPQPQHF
V gene: TRBV7-3; CDR3 length: 13; CDR3 protein: CASSQTADQPQHF